This T cell receptor (beta chain) originates from a study of blood T cell repertoires in COVID-19. Living in 24 US areas, the participants were between about 18 and 95 years of age. Recovered participants had two consecutive negative NP/OP PCR tests, healthcare professional clearance, or symptom resolution. In the original workflow: How many nucleated cells were present was estimated from reference gene primer amplification. Using immunoSEQ multiplex PCR, the repertoire was profiled, and TCRdb retains in-frame clones only, with some absent. V, J and clone size reflect that table, while D and trimming were determined from the DNA. The sample records 250,000 to 350,000 clones, around 86% being singletons. The sequence came from a woman younger than 30 who had recovered from COVID-19. The source material was PBMCs or T cells enriched from blood (not recorded which).

The CDR3 spells CATSDTGNQETQYF. In DNA form, the CDR3 reads TGTGCCACCAGTGACACAGGGAACCAAGAGACCCAGTACTTC. The chain recombines TRBV24-1 with TRBJ2-5; a possible D gene is TRBD1 (6 bases). Germline V lookup: CDR1 KGHDR, CDR2 SFDVKD. CDR3 length equals 14 residues. The V gene lost 4 bases and the J gene lost 0 bases, with 8 bases spanning the gap.